The source of this TCR beta chain is a study of response to subunit inactivated influenza vaccine. Overall study results and limits: Authors suggested that a seasonal influenza vaccination recruits few new T cells each time.

V shed 1 base and J shed 0 bases, with 12 bases lying between them. This CDR3 has 16 residues. In germline, CDR1 is SEHNR, CDR2 FQNEAQ (reference sequence). TCRdb independently ran MiXCR on the RT-PCR reads; one entry per CDR3 protein. The table lists some 500,000 distinct CDR3 sequences, 15% to 20% of them singletons. For this clonotype: The target antigen is unknown.

Here the sequenced sample was CD4+ T cells sorted from PBMCs, taken about 23 months after vaccination. The origin of this receptor is a man between 50 and 69 years old who received an inactivated influenza vaccine. The chain carries TRBV7-9 and TRBJ1-1; a weak D match, TRBD1 (6 bases). CDR3 DNA sequence: TGTGCCAGCAGCTTAGGGCAGGGGAAGATGAACACTGAAGCTTTCTTT. This codes for CASSLGQGKMNTEAFF.